This TCR beta chain comes out of a study of cytomegalovirus exposure and HLA in healthy donors. General study results and limits: In an earlier analysis, in approximately 630 donors, most V segments appeared productive either ~90% or ~30% of the time.

The study ran its PCR with 60 Vbeta and 13 Jbeta primers. Assay used: immunoSEQ multiplex PCR; TCRdb lists only in-frame clones, some missing. The data show under 150,000 clones, 75% to 80% seen once. Notes on this clone: Its antigen is unknown.

This CDR3 has 17 residues. V lost 4 bases, J lost 6 bases, and 7 bases stayed unmatched. Germline values: CDR1 LNHDA, CDR2 SQIVND (reference sequence). The specimen sequenced was PBMCs. V usage is TRBV19 and J usage is TRBJ2-2, with 14 bases identical to TRBD2. The sequence came from a woman aged 40 to 49 in good health and CMV-seronegative. The CDR3 DNA reads as TGTGCCAGTAGTACCGCCAGACTAGCGGGAGGGTCCGGGGAGCTGTTTTTT. Translation: CASSTARLAGGSGELFF.